What follows is one T cell receptor (beta chain) and its context. Antigen unknown. CDR1 and CDR2 (germline): PRHDT, FYEKMQ (reference sequence). The CDR3 sequence is 15 residues long. Trimming cost V 5 bases and J 5 bases; bases outside gene matches: 10. The sample originates from a study of T cell repertoires in cytomegalovirus infection. TCRdb re-called the reads through MiXCR, storing one row per CDR3 protein. The sample carries approximately 120,000 distinct CDR3 sequences, 25% to 30% recorded once. Study-wide points: CMV carriers having the relevant HLA were flagged by cumulative public TCR beta family frequency.

This chain uses TRBV13 with TRBJ2-5; 8 bases are a match to TRBD1. Sequences were derived from CD8+ T cells from cultured PBMCs, sampled from culture after CMV antigen stimulation. The clonotype was recovered from a human donor in good health (CMV status not recorded). Some clones in this sample may be carry-over from other donors' samples. As DNA, the CDR3 is TGTGCCAGCAGCAGTGGACAGGGACAGTGGGAGACCCAGTACTTC. It encodes CASSSGQGQWETQYF.